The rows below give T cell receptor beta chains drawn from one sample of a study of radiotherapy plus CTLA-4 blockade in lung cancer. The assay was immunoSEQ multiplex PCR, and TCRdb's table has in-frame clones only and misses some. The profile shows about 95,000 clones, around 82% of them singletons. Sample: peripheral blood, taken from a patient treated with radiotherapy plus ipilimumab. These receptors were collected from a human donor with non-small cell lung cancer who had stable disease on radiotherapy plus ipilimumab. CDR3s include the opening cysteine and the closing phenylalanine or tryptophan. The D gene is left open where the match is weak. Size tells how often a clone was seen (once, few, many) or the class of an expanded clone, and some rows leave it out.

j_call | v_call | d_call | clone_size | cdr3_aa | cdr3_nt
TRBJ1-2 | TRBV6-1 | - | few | CASSETSSRGYTF | TGTGCCAGCAGTGAAACGTCCTCCCGTGGCTACACCTTC
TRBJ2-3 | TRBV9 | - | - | CASSTDGASTDTQYF | TGTGCCAGCAGCACCGACGGGGCTAGCACAGATACGCAGTATTTT
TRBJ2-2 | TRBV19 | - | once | CASRPGQLNTGELFF | TGTGCCAGTAGGCCGGGACAACTGAACACCGGGGAGCTGTTTTTT
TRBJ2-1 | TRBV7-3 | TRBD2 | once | CASSSDLAGRNEQFF | TGTGCCAGCAGCTCGGACCTAGCGGGAAGGAATGAGCAGTTCTTC
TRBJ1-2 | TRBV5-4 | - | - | CASSFEDGYTF | TGTGCCAGCAGCTTCGAAGATGGCTACACCTTC
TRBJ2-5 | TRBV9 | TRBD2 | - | CASSPREGAGSAETQYF | TGTGCCAGCAGCCCCCGTGAGGGAGCGGGGAGCGCGGAGACCCAGTACTTC
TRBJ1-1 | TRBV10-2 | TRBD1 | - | CASSDSGTGVPWYTEAFF | TGCGCCAGCAGTGACTCCGGGACAGGGGTCCCCTGGTACACTGAAGCTTTCTTT
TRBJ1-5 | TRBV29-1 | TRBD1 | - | CSVAFGTASNQPQHF | TGCAGCGTCGCCTTTGGGACAGCTAGCAATCAGCCCCAGCATTTT
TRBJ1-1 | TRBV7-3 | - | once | CASSPDLTGGMSEAFF | TGTGCCAGCAGTCCCGATTTGACAGGAGGTATGTCTGAAGCTTTCTTT
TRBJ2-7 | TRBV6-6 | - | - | CASSTPWLASYEQYF | TGTGCCAGCAGTACTCCTTGGTTGGCCTCCTACGAGCAGTACTTC
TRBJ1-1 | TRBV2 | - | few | CASRGRSGNTEAFF | TGTGCCAGCAGGGGGAGGTCGGGAAACACTGAAGCTTTCTTT
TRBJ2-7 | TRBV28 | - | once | CASGHAFYEQYF | TGTGCCAGCGGGCATGCCTTCTACGAGCAGTACTTC
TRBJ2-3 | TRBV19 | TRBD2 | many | CASKKTGGGTDTQYF | TGTGCCAGTAAGAAAACGGGGGGGGGAACAGATACGCAGTATTTT
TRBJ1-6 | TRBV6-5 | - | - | CASRGQQGLPLHF | TGTGCCAGCAGGGGACAACAGGGATTACCCCTCCACTTT
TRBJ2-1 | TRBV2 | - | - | CASSEAHYGFF | TGTGCCAGCAGTGAGGCCCACTACGGGTTCTTC
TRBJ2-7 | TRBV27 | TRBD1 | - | CASSLSGTGIFSYEQYF | TGTGCCAGCAGTTTATCCGGGACAGGGATTTTCTCCTACGAGCAGTACTTC
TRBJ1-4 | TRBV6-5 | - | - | CASSYGRGPREKLFF | TGTGCCAGCAGTTACGGCCGGGGGCCACGGGAAAAACTGTTTTTT
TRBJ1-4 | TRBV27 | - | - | CASRGMGPKLFF | TGTGCCAGCAGGGGGATGGGACCAAAACTGTTTTTT
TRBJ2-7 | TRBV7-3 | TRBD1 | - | CASSLAGGYEQYF | TGTGCCAGCAGCTTAGCAGGGGGCTACGAGCAGTACTTC
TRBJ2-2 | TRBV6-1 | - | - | CASSDAAAALAGELFF | TGTGCCAGCAGTGACGCTGCCGCAGCCTTGGCCGGGGAGCTGTTTTTT
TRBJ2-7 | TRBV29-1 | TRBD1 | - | CSFSTGMVNEQYF | TGCAGCTTCTCGACAGGGATGGTCAACGAGCAGTACTTC
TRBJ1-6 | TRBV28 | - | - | CASSLAGVNSPLHF | TGTGCCAGCAGTTTAGCAGGGGTTAATTCACCCCTCCACTTT
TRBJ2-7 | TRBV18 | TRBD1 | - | CASSPRGRGLYEQYF | TGTGCCAGCTCACCACGCGGCAGGGGGCTTTACGAGCAGTACTTC
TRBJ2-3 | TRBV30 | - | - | CAWSPGTLTDTQYF | TGTGCCTGGAGCCCCGGGACTCTCACAGATACGCAGTATTTT
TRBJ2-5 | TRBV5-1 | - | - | CASSLGTREETQYF | TGCGCCAGCAGCTTGGGAACTAGAGAAGAGACCCAGTACTTC
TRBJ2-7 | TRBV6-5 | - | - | CASSSAYEQYF | TGTGCCAGCAGTTCCGCCTACGAGCAGTACTTC
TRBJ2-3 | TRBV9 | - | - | CASSVLGASTDTQYF | TGTGCCAGCAGCGTATTGGGGGCTAGCACAGATACGCAGTATTTT
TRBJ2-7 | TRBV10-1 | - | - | CASSESGVREQYF | TGCGCCAGCAGTGAGTCAGGGGTAAGGGAGCAGTACTTC
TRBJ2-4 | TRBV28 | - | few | CASSFRGFGYF | TGTGCCAGCAGTTTTAGGGGTTTCGGGTACTTC
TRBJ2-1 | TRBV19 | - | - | CATKLKGVYNEQFF | TGTGCCACCAAACTAAAGGGGGTCTACAATGAGCAGTTCTTC
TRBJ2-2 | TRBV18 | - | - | CASSQGRAEGRTGELFF | TGTGCCAGCTCACAAGGGCGGGCTGAGGGCCGCACCGGGGAGCTGTTTTTT
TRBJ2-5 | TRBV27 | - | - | CASSRGPSRETQYF | TGTGCCAGCAGTCGGGGCCCAAGCAGAGAGACCCAGTACTTC
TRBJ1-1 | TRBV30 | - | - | CAWSVRVGRGGGPEAFF | TGTGCCTGGAGTGTACGGGTGGGCCGAGGGGGAGGCCCTGAAGCTTTCTTT
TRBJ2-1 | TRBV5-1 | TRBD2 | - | CASSGGLAGDTEQFF | TGCGCCAGCAGCGGGGGACTAGCGGGGGATACTGAGCAGTTCTTC
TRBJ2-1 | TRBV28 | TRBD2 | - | CASSSRGSWRGGNEQFF | TGTGCCAGCAGTTCGAGGGGCTCATGGCGGGGGGGCAATGAGCAGTTCTTC
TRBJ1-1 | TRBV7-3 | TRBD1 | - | CASSPGQGRQAFF | TGTGCCAGCAGCCCAGGACAGGGGAGGCAAGCTTTCTTT
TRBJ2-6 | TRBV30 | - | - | CAWTEAAGANVLTF | TGTGCCTGGACAGAGGCGGCCGGGGCCAACGTCCTGACTTTC
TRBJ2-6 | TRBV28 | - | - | CASSDIKGGANVLTF | TGTGCCAGCAGTGACATAAAAGGTGGGGCCAACGTCCTGACTTTC
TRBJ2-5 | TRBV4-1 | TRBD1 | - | CASSQAPPGQGQETQYF | TGCGCCAGCAGCCAAGCCCCCCCGGGACAGGGCCAAGAGACCCAGTACTTC